Listed below are T cell receptor beta chains from one sample, sequenced in a study of cytomegalovirus exposure and HLA in healthy donors. The repertoire was sequenced with immunoSEQ multiplex PCR; TCRdb's copy has only in-frame clones and lacks some. The sample shows about 110,000 clones, 65% to 80% of them seen only once. Sequencing was done on a sample of PBMCs. The receptors originated from a man aged 25-45 years in good health and CMV-seropositive. Each CDR3 is given with its conserved first and last residue. The D gene is left open where the match is weak. The size entry is marked missing in some rows and otherwise reads once, few, many or a size class.

CDR3 length: 16; D gene: TRBD2; clone size: .; V gene: TRBV6-4; J gene: TRBJ2-1; CDR3 protein: CASSATSGRTYNEQFF; CDR3 DNA: TGTGCCAGCAGCGCGACTAGCGGGCGAACCTACAATGAGCAGTTCTTC
CDR3 length: 14; D gene: TRBD1; clone size: .; V gene: TRBV5-5; J gene: TRBJ1-5; CDR3 protein: CASSEITGDQPQHF; CDR3 DNA: TGTGCCAGCAGCGAAATTACAGGGGATCAGCCCCAGCATTTT
CDR3 length: 16; D gene: .; clone size: .; V gene: TRBV4-3; J gene: TRBJ1-3; CDR3 protein: CASSQGAGASGNTIYF; CDR3 DNA: TGCGCCAGCAGCCAAGGGGCAGGGGCATCTGGAAACACCATATATTTT
CDR3 length: 13; D gene: .; clone size: .; V gene: TRBV10-3; J gene: TRBJ1-6; CDR3 protein: CAISGGLNSPLHF; CDR3 DNA: TGTGCCATCAGCGGAGGGCTAAATTCACCCCTCCACTTT
CDR3 length: 15; D gene: .; clone size: .; V gene: TRBV30; J gene: TRBJ1-5; CDR3 protein: CAWSVPHRDRQPQHF; CDR3 DNA: TGTGCCTGGAGTGTACCCCACAGGGACCGTCAGCCCCAGCATTTT
CDR3 length: 17; D gene: .; clone size: .; V gene: TRBV18; J gene: TRBJ1-4; CDR3 protein: CANSPTINSLTNEKLFF; CDR3 DNA: TGTGCCAACTCACCGACTATAAACAGCCTAACTAATGAAAAACTGTTTTTT
CDR3 length: 14; D gene: .; clone size: few; V gene: TRBV5-1; J gene: TRBJ1-1; CDR3 protein: CASSFREANTEAFF; CDR3 DNA: TGCGCCAGCAGCTTCAGAGAGGCGAACACTGAAGCTTTCTTT
CDR3 length: 15; D gene: TRBD2; clone size: .; V gene: TRBV6-5; J gene: TRBJ2-3; CDR3 protein: CASSRTSESTDTQYF; CDR3 DNA: TGTGCCAGCAGTCGGACTAGCGAAAGCACAGATACGCAGTATTTT
CDR3 length: 12; D gene: .; clone size: few; V gene: TRBV7-9; J gene: TRBJ1-2; CDR3 protein: CASSNDERGYTF; CDR3 DNA: TGTGCCAGCAGCAACGACGAGAGGGGCTACACCTTC
CDR3 length: 15; D gene: .; clone size: .; V gene: TRBV18; J gene: TRBJ1-2; CDR3 protein: CASSTRVDSDYGYTF; CDR3 DNA: TGTGCCAGCTCGACAAGAGTGGACAGCGACTATGGCTACACCTTC